This TCR beta chain was identified during a study of beta chain features in type 1 diabetes. Study-level findings and limits: PCR could preferentially amplify shorter templates, alike in patients and controls. High TCR expression in some cells could lead to their over-representation in cDNA sequencing. For Type 1 diabetes patients, all four CD4+ subsets carried TCRB CDR3s that were moderately but significantly shorter.

This clone was counted only a few times. Its antigen is not known. Sorting that relied on CD45RO/CCR7/CD25/CD127/CD95/CD27 yielded CD4+ naive, central memory, regulatory and stem cell-like memory cells. Investigators reverse transcribed all isolated RNA, so they sequenced expressed TCRB transcripts. Clones were sequenced by immunoSEQ multiplex PCR, and TCRdb holds only the in-frame ones, with some missing. The sample contains about 710,000 clones, 11% to 15% of which appear only once. The V and J ends lost 5 bases and 0 bases, in that order; junction bases with no gene match: 5. CDR3 size: 15 residues. The V gene's germline CDR1 is SGHTA and CDR2 FQGTGA.

The chain recombines TRBV7-3 with TRBJ2-3, with 7 positions matching TRBD1. Sequencing was performed on naive CD4+ T cells from blood. This TCR came from a man between 18 and 29 years old with type 1 diabetes. The CDR3 reads CASSPGGRSTDTQYF. The CDR3, as DNA: TGTGCCAGCAGCCCAGGGGGTCGGAGCACAGATACGCAGTATTTT.